This T cell receptor beta chain was profiled in a study of blood T cell repertoires in COVID-19. This clone was observed a handful of times. Sequencing used immunoSEQ multiplex PCR; TCRdb keeps in-frame clones, though not all of them. This table holds about 190,000 clones, around 86% found once. The source material was peripheral blood. The TCR comes from a man between 40 and 49 years old with acute or convalescent COVID-19.

CDR3 residues: CASSGQKGRGETQYF. DNA for the CDR3: TGTGCCAGCAGCGGGCAGAAGGGGCGAGGAGAGACCCAGTACTTC. The rearrangement links TRBV7-9 to TRBJ2-5; the D gene is possibly TRBD1 (5 bases). CDR3 length equals 15 residues. Trimming took off 5 bases at V and 4 bases at J, with 17 bases between the two ends. CDR1 SEHNR and CDR2 FQNEAQ come from the germline V gene (reference sequence).